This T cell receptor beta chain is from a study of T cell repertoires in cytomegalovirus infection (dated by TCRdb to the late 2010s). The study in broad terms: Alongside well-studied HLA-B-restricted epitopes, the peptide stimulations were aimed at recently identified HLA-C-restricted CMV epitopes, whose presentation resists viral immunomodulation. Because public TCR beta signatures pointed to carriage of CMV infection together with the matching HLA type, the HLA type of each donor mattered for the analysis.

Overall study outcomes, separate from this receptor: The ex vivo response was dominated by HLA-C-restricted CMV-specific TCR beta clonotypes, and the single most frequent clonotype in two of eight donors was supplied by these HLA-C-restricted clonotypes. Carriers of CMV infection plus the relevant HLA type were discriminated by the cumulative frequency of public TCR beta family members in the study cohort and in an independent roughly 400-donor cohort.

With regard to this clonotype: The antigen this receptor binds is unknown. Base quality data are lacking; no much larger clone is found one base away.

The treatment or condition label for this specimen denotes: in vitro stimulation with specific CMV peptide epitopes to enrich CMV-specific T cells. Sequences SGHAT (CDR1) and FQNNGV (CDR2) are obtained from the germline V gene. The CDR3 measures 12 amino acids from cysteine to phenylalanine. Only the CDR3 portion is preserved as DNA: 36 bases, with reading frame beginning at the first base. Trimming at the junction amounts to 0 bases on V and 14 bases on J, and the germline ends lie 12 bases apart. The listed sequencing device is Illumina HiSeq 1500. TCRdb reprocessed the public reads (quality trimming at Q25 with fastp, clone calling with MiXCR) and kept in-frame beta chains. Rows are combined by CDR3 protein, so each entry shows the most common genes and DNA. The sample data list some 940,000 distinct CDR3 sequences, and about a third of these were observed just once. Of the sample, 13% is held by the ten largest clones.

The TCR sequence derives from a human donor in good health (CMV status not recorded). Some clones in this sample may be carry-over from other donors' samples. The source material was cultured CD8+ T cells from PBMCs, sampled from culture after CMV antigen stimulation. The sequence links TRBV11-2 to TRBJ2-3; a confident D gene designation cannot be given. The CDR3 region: CASSLDPRSPYF. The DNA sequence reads TGTGCCAGCAGCTTAGACCCCAGATCCCCGTATTTT.